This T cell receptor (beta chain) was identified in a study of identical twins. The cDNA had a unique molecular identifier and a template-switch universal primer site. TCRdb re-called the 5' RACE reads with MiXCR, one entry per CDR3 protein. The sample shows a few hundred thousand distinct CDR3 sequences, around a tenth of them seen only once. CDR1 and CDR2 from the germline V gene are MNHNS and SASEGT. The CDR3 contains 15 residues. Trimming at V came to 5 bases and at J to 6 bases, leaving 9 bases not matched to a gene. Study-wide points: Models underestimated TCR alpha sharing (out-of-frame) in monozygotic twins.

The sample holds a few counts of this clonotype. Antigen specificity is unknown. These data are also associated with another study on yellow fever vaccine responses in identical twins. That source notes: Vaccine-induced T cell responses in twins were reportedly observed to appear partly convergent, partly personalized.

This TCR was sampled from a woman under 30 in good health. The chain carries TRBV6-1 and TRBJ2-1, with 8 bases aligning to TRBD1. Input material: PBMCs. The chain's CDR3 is CASSTGQVHGNEQFF. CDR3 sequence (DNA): TGTGCCAGCAGTACGGGACAGGTCCATGGCAATGAGCAGTTCTTC.